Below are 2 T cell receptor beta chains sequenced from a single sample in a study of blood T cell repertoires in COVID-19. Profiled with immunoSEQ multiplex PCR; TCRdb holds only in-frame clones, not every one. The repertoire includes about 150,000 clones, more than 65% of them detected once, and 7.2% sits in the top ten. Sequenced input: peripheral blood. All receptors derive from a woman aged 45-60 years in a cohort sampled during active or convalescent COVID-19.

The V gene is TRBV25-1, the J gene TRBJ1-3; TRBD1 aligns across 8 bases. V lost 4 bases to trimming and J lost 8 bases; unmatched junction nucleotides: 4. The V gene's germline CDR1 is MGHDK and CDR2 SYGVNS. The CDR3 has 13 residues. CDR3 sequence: CASSGTGIDTIYF. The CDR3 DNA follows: TGTGCCAGCAGTGGGACAGGGATAGACACCATATATTTT.

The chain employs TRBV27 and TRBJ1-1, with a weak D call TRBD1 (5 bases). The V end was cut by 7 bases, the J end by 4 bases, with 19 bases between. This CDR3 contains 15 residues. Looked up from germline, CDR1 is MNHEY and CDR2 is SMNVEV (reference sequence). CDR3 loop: CASTGGSGPGTEAFF. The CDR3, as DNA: TGTGCCAGCACGGGGGGATCAGGGCCGGGCACTGAAGCTTTCTTT.